Sequencing of this T cell receptor beta chain was carried out in a study of control samples from healthy donors and cancer patients. Trimming shortened V by 4 bases and J by 3 bases, and 7 bases separated the two germline ends. The CDR3 has 12 amino acids. Some clones are missing from TCRdb's copy, which holds only in-frame ones; the method was immunoSEQ multiplex PCR. The sample shows under 300,000 clones, about 80% of them seen only once. This sequence joins TRBV12-3 or TRBV12-4 and TRBJ2-7; D uncertain. The TCR sequence derives from a woman aged 55 to 70 with lung cancer. Sequencing was performed on PBMCs. In DNA, the CDR3 is TGTGCCAGCAGTTCCGACATCTACGAGCAGTACTTC. Amino acids: CASSSDIYEQYF.